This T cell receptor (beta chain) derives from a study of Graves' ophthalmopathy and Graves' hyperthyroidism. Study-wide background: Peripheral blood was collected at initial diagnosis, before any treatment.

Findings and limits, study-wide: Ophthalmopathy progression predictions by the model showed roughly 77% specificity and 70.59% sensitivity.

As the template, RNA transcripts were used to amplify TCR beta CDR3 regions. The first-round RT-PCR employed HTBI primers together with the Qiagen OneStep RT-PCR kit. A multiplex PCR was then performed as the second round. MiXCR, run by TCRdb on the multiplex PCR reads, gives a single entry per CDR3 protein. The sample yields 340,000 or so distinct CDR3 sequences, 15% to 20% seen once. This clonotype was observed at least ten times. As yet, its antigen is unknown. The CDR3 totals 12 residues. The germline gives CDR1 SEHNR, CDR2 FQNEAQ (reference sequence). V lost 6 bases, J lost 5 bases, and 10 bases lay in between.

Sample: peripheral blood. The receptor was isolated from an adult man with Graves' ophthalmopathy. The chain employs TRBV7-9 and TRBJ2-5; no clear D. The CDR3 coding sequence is TGTGCCAGCAGTTCTAGTGGGGAGACCCAGTACTTC. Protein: CASSSSGETQYF.